Described below is a single T cell receptor beta chain sequence and its context. The CDR3 sequence is 16 residues long. Trimming at V came to 0 bases and at J to 1 base, leaving 3 bases not matched to a gene. Germline V gene lookup returns CDR1 DFQATT and CDR2 SNEGSKA (reference sequence). The data belong to a study of blood T cells in healthy people across ages. Next came a second PCR, run for about 6 to 11 cycles, which used a sample-barcoded 5' primer along with a J-beta primer mix. TCRdb passed the 5' RACE reads through MiXCR, listing each CDR3 protein once. The table lists approximately 1.5 million distinct CDR3 sequences, approximately 42% of them singletons.

This receptor was identified in a woman between 18 and 29 years old in good health. The chain employs TRBV20-1 and TRBJ2-2; 9 bases map to TRBD2. Specimen: blood. CDR3 coding DNA: TGCAGTGCTAGAGATCCTAGCGGGAAGAACACCGGGGAGCTGTTTTTT. Protein: CSARDPSGKNTGELFF.